This TCR beta chain is drawn from a study of blood T cell repertoires in COVID-19. Per the original data handling: Researchers report that nucleated cell counts were estimated from reference gene primer amplification. Produced via immunoSEQ multiplex PCR; TCRdb's table is partial and in-frame only. V and J calls plus clone size are reproduced from that table; the DNA served to infer D and trimming. This table holds roughly 58,000 clones, about 88% found once. The CDR3 is 14 residues long. Germline CDR1 and CDR2: MDHEN and SYDVKM. The V gene lost 8 bases and the J gene lost 5 bases, with 13 bases spanning the gap.

This sequence originates from an older man with active COVID-19. Material for sequencing was peripheral blood. This rearrangement joins TRBV28 to TRBJ1-6, with a weak D call TRBD1 (6 bases). CDR3 DNA: TGTGCCAGCGCTGGACAGCTTAATAATTCACCCCTCCACTTT. Translation gives CASAGQLNNSPLHF. The full variable domain, its missing parts supplied by reference TRBV28 and TRBJ1-6, is DVKVTQSSRYLVKRTGEKVFLECVQDMDHENMFWYRQDPGLGLRLIYFSYDVKMKEKGDIPEGYSVSREKKERFSLILESASTNQTSMYLCASAGQLNNSPLHFGNGTRLTVT.